Below, 24 T cell receptor beta chains from the same sample are listed, as sequenced in a study of PD-L1 blockade in urothelial cancer. Time point denoted: pretreatment peripheral blood. TCRdb keeps only in-frame clones here, not all; method: immunoSEQ multiplex PCR. This sample has about 86,000 clones; 85% occur once, and the top ten carry under 15%. The specimen comprised PBMCs, sampled around atezolizumab (anti-PD-L1) treatment. Source of these receptors: a man in his fifties or sixties with urothelial cancer.

The chain has TRBV2 and TRBJ2-7; tentative D call: TRBD1 (5 bases). Trimming shortened V by 0 bases and J by 1 base, and 10 bases separated the two germline ends. Germline assignment: CDR1 SNHLY and CDR2 FYNNEI. This CDR3 spans 15 amino acids. This chain's CDR3 is CASSEAPDSSYEQYF. CDR3 sequence (DNA): TGTGCCAGCAGTGAAGCCCCTGACAGTTCCTACGAGCAGTACTTC. The complete variable domain, with remaining parts taken from reference TRBV2 and TRBJ2-7, reads EPEVTQTPSHQVTQMGQEVILRCVPISNHLYFYWYRQILGQKVEFLVSFYNNEISEKSEIFDDQFSVERPDGSNFTLKIRSTKLEDSAMYFCASSEAPDSSYEQYFGPGTRLTVT.

This chain links TRBV30 with TRBJ2-2; TRBD2 aligns across 15 bases. This CDR3 comprises 17 residues. Germline lookup yields CDR1 GTSNPN and CDR2 SVGIG (reference sequence). V trimming: 8 bases; J trimming: 4 bases; junction bases outside the gene matches: 11. The CDR3 DNA is TGTGCCGGCTCCAGGACTAGCGGGGGGGCCTTCACCGGGGAGCTGTTTTTT. Translating it yields CAGSRTSGGAFTGELFF.

A single count supports this clone. V is TRBV11-1 and J is TRBJ2-3, with no clear D. Germline V lookup: CDR1 SGHAT, CDR2 FQDESV (reference sequence). V was clipped by 5 bases and J by 4 bases, with 19 bases between them. This CDR3 comprises 16 residues. The CDR3: CASSHDMRSPPDTQYF. CDR3 nucleotides: TGTGCCAGCAGCCATGATATGAGATCCCCACCAGATACGCAGTATTTT.

The V and J genes are TRBV7-2 and TRBJ2-1; tentative D call: TRBD2 (7 bases). Per the germline V gene, CDR1 is SGHTA and CDR2 is FQGNSA. This CDR3 comprises 15 residues. V dropped 0 bases and J dropped 4 bases, with 10 bases sitting between them. CDR3 residues: CASSLAGGQYNEQFF. CDR3 bases: TGTGCCAGCAGCTTAGCGGGGGGGCAATACAATGAGCAGTTCTTC.

The table lists this clone with a count of one. The V and J genes are TRBV25-1 and TRBJ1-5; D unclear. V was trimmed by 9 bases and J by 9 bases, leaving 9 bases between them. Germline values: CDR1 MGHDK, CDR2 SYGVNS. This CDR3 spans 10 amino acids. CDR3 nucleotides: TGTGCCAGTACTAGATGGCCCCAGCATTTT. Residues: CASTRWPQHF. Full variable domain (missing parts from reference TRBV25-1 and TRBJ1-5): EADIYQTPRYLVIGTGKKITLECSQTMGHDKMYWYQQDPGMELHLIHYSYGVNSTEKGDLSSESTVSRIRTEHFPLTLESARPSHTSQYLCASTRWPQHFGDGTRLSIL.

The chain recombines TRBV6-6 with TRBJ1-5; the D gene is possibly TRBD1 (5 bases). The germline V and J ends were trimmed by 6 bases and 5 bases, with 17 bases remaining between them. Germline-derived CDR1 and CDR2 are MNHNY and SVGAGI (reference sequence). The CDR3 spans 15 residues. The CDR3 DNA sequence: TGTGCCAGCAGGGAAGGACGGCAGGGTTATCAGCCCCAGCATTTT. It codes for CASREGRQGYQPQHF.

This rearrangement joins TRBV27 to TRBJ1-4; D is unclear. V was cut by 2 bases and J by 5 bases, with 9 bases left in between. Germline-derived CDR1 and CDR2 are MNHEY and SMNVEV (reference sequence). This CDR3 region has 14 residues. DNA for the CDR3: TGTGCCAGCAGTTTACCCGGGTTAAATGAAAAACTGTTTTTT. Translated, it gives CASSLPGLNEKLFF.

The V and J genes are TRBV23-1 and TRBJ2-1, with TRBD1 matching over 8 bases. TRBV23-1 is given ORF status, its function remaining uncertain. The J segment lost 7 bases and the V segment lost 2 bases, leaving 10 bases of the junction unmatched. The CDR3 has 16 residues. CDR3 protein: CASSQSCQGAGNEQFF. In DNA, the CDR3 is TGCGCCAGCAGTCAAAGTTGTCAGGGGGCCGGTAATGAGCAGTTCTTC.

The chain couples TRBV14 to TRBJ2-1; D may be TRBD2 (6 bases). Trimming took 3 bases from V and 12 from J, leaving 15 bases between them. CDR3 length: 13 residues. Germline-derived CDR1 and CDR2 are SGHDN and FVKESK. The CDR3 loop reads CASSQFPREGQFF. CDR3 nucleotide sequence: TGTGCCAGCAGCCAGTTCCCGCGGGAAGGGCAGTTCTTC.

This clone has more than one count but fewer than ten. The chain employs TRBV27 and TRBJ2-7, with TRBD2 identical over 8 bases. CDR3 length equals 15 residues. The germline gives CDR1 MNHEY, CDR2 SMNVEV (reference sequence). The junction had 9 bases not matched to a gene; V was cut back by 6 bases and J by 2 bases. CDR3 DNA: TGTGCCAGCAGGATCACTAGCGGCACCACCTACGAGCAGTACTTC. Translating gives CASRITSGTTYEQYF.

J is TRBJ2-1 and V is TRBV6-5, with TRBD1 matching 10 bases. The CDR3 runs 16 residues. The trim removed 2 bases at V and 4 bases at J, leaving 5 bases unmatched. The germline V gene encodes CDR1 MNHEY and CDR2 SVGAGI. The CDR3 spells CASSYGDRGPYNEQFF. The CDR3 nucleotides read TGTGCCAGCAGTTACGGGGACAGGGGACCATACAATGAGCAGTTCTTC.

The chain has TRBV28 and TRBJ2-1, with D possibly matching TRBD2 (5 bases). The CDR3 consists of 11 residues. Looked up from germline, CDR1 is MDHEN and CDR2 is SYDVKM. V lost 3 bases and J 9 bases, leaving 6 bases between the germline ends. CDR3 residues: CASSFRGEQFF. CDR3 coding DNA: TGTGCCAGCAGTTTCCGGGGTGAGCAGTTCTTC.

V usage is TRBV19 and J usage is TRBJ1-5; D not resolved. The CDR3 loop spans 19 amino acids. Germline V gives CDR1 LNHDA, CDR2 SQIVND (reference sequence). V was clipped by 5 bases and J by 1 base, with 24 bases between them. CDR3 nucleotide sequence: TGTGCCAGTAGTCCGAATTCGGGTTTTACTCCGAGGAGCAATCAGCCCCAGCATTTT. It encodes CASSPNSGFTPRSNQPQHF. The entire variable domain, with the rest obtained from reference TRBV19 and TRBJ1-5, is as follows: DGGITQSPKYLFRKEGQNVTLSCEQNLNHDAMYWYRQDPGQGLRLIYYSQIVNDFQKGDIAEGYSVSREKKESFPLTVTSAQKNPTAFYLCASSPNSGFTPRSNQPQHFGDGTRLSIL.

CDR3 protein: CASSPFQGTTDTQYF. The CDR3 coding sequence is TGTGCCAGCAGTCCCTTTCAGGGGACCACAGATACGCAGTATTTT. V is TRBV27 and J is TRBJ2-3; perhaps TRBD1 as D (6 bases). The V end was cut by 5 bases, the J end by 2 bases, with 14 bases between. The V gene's germline CDR1 is MNHEY and CDR2 SMNVEV (reference sequence). This CDR3 has 15 amino acids.

This clone appeared once. The chain links TRBV7-8 to TRBJ2-5, with D maybe TRBD1 (5 bases). Looked up from germline, CDR1 is SGHVS and CDR2 is FQNEAQ. The CDR3 covers 14 residues. Between the trimmed V and J ends, which lost 5 bases and 4 bases, there was a span of 14 bases. In DNA form, the CDR3 reads TGTGCCAGCAGCCCGAAGGTGGGGCGAGAGACCCAGTACTTC. Residues: CASSPKVGRETQYF.

Points on this clone: This specimen includes other DNA sequences encoding the same CDR3. The chain joins TRBV5-1 to TRBJ2-5; D is undetermined. In germline, CDR1 is SGHRS, CDR2 YFSETQ. There are 12 residues in the CDR3. V was pared by 2 bases and J by 2 bases, with 4 bases between. CDR3 amino acids: CASSFTQETQYF. CDR3 nucleotides: TGCGCCAGCAGCTTCACTCAAGAGACCCAGTACTTC.

This chain joins TRBV5-1 and TRBJ2-1; the D gene is possibly TRBD2 (7 bases). The CDR3 is 16 amino acids. Germline-derived CDR1 and CDR2 are SGHRS and YFSETQ. With 3 bases removed from V and 2 bases from J, the gap between germline ends came to 15 bases. The DNA for the CDR3 is TGCGCCAGCAGCTCGGGGAGGGGGGGGACCTACAATGAGCAGTTCTTC. Protein sequence: CASSSGRGGTYNEQFF. Combining the CDR3 with reference TRBV5-1 and TRBJ2-1 gives the whole variable domain KAGVTQTPRYLIKTRGQQVTLSCSPISGHRSVSWYQQTPGQGLQFLFEYFSETQRNKGNFPGRFSGRQFSNSRSEMNVSTLELGDSALYLCASSSGRGGTYNEQFFGPGTRLTVL.

V gene TRBV5-4 combines with J gene TRBJ1-1, with D hard to call. The CDR3 is 13 amino acids. Germline CDR1 SGHNT, CDR2 YYREEE (reference sequence). Trimming took off 3 bases at V and 5 bases at J, with 11 bases between the two ends. CDR3 loop: CASSSEVITEAFF. DNA for the CDR3: TGTGCCAGCAGCTCGGAGGTAATTACTGAAGCTTTCTTT.

V usage is TRBV19 and J usage is TRBJ1-5, with TRBD1 as a possible D gene (6 bases). This CDR3 is built from 16 residues. With 4 bases removed from V and 6 bases from J, the gap between germline ends came to 19 bases. The germline V gene encodes CDR1 LNHDA and CDR2 SQIVND (reference sequence). CDR3 region: CASSKGEGGLGQPQHF. CDR3 DNA sequence: TGTGCCAGTAGTAAAGGGGAGGGGGGGCTTGGTCAGCCCCAGCATTTT.

The sample holds a few counts of this clone. The chain is built from TRBV4-2 and TRBJ1-5; TRBD1 is a possible D gene (5 bases). Trimming took off 0 bases at V and 7 bases at J, with 13 bases between the two ends. Germline assignment: CDR1 LGHNA and CDR2 YNFKEQ. There are 15 residues in the CDR3. This chain's CDR3 is CASSQDWSGGQPQHF. Written as DNA, the CDR3 is TGTGCCAGCAGCCAAGATTGGTCCGGGGGACAGCCCCAGCATTTT.

V gene TRBV7-2 combines with J gene TRBJ2-2; 8 nucleotides agree with TRBD1. The junction had 7 bases not matched to a gene; V was cut back by 4 bases and J by 6 bases. This CDR3 contains 15 residues. Germline CDR1 and CDR2: SGHTA and FQGNSA. The CDR3 DNA sequence: TGTGCCAGCAGCTCCCGACAGGGGAAATCCGGGGAGCTGTTTTTT. As protein: CASSSRQGKSGELFF.

CDR3 in amino acids: CASTFPMGFPNTGELFF. CDR3 DNA sequence: TGTGCCAGCACCTTCCCTATGGGCTTTCCTAACACCGGGGAGCTGTTTTTT. The rearrangement uses TRBV7-9 and TRBJ2-2, with no clear D. Deletions cut 7 bases from V and 2 bases from J, with 20 bases between. Germline V gene data show CDR1 as SEHNR and CDR2 as FQNEAQ (reference sequence). The CDR3 totals 17 residues.

V is TRBV7-6 and J is TRBJ2-3, with D possibly TRBD1 on 5 matching bases. Germline CDR1 reads SGHVS; CDR2 reads FNYEAQ. V was cut by 9 bases and J by 2 bases, with 9 bases left in between. The CDR3 totals 12 residues. The DNA of the CDR3 is TGTGCCAGTGGGGCTTTCACAGATACGCAGTATTTT. Protein product: CASGAFTDTQYF.

V gene TRBV6-1 combines with J gene TRBJ1-1, with a tentative D call TRBD1 (5 bases). The CDR3 length is 14 residues. The germline CDR1 and CDR2 sequences are MNHNS and SASEGT. V lost 8 bases and J 4 bases, leaving 17 bases between the germline ends. The CDR3 nucleotides read TGTGCCAGCGCCGTGGGCGGAAGGGGCACTGAAGCTTTCTTT. Amino acid sequence: CASAVGGRGTEAFF.